The T cell receptor beta chain under discussion was sequenced for a study of cytomegalovirus exposure and HLA in healthy donors. The PCR employed 60 Vbeta primers together with 13 Jbeta primers. Clones were sequenced by immunoSEQ multiplex PCR, and TCRdb holds only the in-frame ones, with some missing. Seen here are approximately 200,000 clones, 65% to 85% observed once, and the top ten hold roughly 0.097%. Trimming cost V 4 bases and J 0 bases, with 10 bases left between them. Germline-derived CDR1 and CDR2 are SGHDN and FVKESK. The CDR3 is 14 amino acids. This clone has a single count. This receptor was taken from a boy between 2 and 10 years old in good health and CMV-seronegative. Sequenced: PBMCs. The chain joins TRBV14 to TRBJ2-7, with D perhaps matching TRBD1 (6 bases). CDR3 residues: CASSRRGFSYEQYF. The CDR3 nucleotides read TGTGCCAGCAGCCGCAGGGGTTTCTCCTACGAGCAGTACTTC.